The source of this T cell receptor beta chain is a study of blood T cell repertoires in COVID-19. As for the study in general: Researchers got acute and convalescent COVID-19 samples from the United States, Italy and Spain. Nucleic acid was either cDNA or gDNA, and it came from T cells, B-cell-depleted T cells, or PBMCs.

Germline CDR1 is SNHLY and CDR2 is FYNNEI. The CDR3 consists of 14 residues. V lost 6 bases, J lost 0 bases, and 11 bases lay in between. Per the authors' pipeline: Amplification with reference gene primers provided the estimates of nucleated cell counts. Sequencing used immunoSEQ multiplex PCR; TCRdb keeps in-frame clones, though not all of them. V, J and clone size were drawn from that table, and D and trimming were deduced from the DNA. In the table there are fewer than 350,000 clones, over 75% of which are singletons. The source material was peripheral blood. This sequence was found in a woman between 50 and 59 years old who had recovered from COVID-19. This chain links TRBV2 with TRBJ1-1, with D hard to call. The CDR3 here is CASSPRTMNTEAFF. CDR3 nucleotide sequence: TGTGCCAGCAGCCCCCGTACTATGAACACTGAAGCTTTCTTT.